Listed below are T cell receptor beta chains from one sample, sequenced in a study of neurological immune-mediated disorders. MiXCR was run by TCRdb on the 5' RACE reads, yielding one entry per CDR3 protein. The data show around 53,000 distinct CDR3 sequences, roughly 4.3% seen once. Sequencing input: PBMCs. The receptors derive from a man aged 45 to 65 with multiple sclerosis. The CDR3 runs from the conserved cysteine through the conserved F or W. A D gene is named only where the DNA matches it firmly.

TRBJ2-7,TRBV10-3,TRBD2,CAIMLAGGNEQYF
TRBJ1-1,TRBV27,TRBD1,CASSLGDRATFF
TRBJ1-5,TRBV12-3/TRBV12-4,NA,CASSLRGAGNQPQHF
TRBJ1-5,TRBV5-1,NA,CASSLEGVNQPQHF
TRBJ2-1,TRBV7-9,NA,CASSLGGLSNEQFF
TRBJ2-7,TRBV4-1,TRBD2,CASSLQPLAGGGYEQYF
TRBJ2-7,TRBV5-1,TRBD1,CATSGGTGPYEQYF
TRBJ2-3,TRBV12-3/TRBV12-4,NA,CASSSLFFPDTQYF
TRBJ2-3,TRBV5-1,NA,CASSPGSADTQYF
TRBJ2-3,TRBV20-1,TRBD2,CSAPPGLGTDTQYF
TRBJ2-1,TRBV5-1,NA,CASCGLLNNEQFF
TRBJ2-5,TRBV29-1,TRBD2,CSVRTSGDYQETQYF
TRBJ2-5,TRBV12-3/TRBV12-4,NA,CASRDRQKETQYF
TRBJ2-1,TRBV5-4,TRBD2,CASSASTSSSSYNEQFF
TRBJ2-3,TRBV27,NA,CASSLGDTQYF
TRBJ2-3,TRBV5-1,TRBD1,CASSRQGARGTDTQYF
TRBJ2-2,TRBV12-3/TRBV12-4,NA,CASSKLLRELFF
TRBJ2-7,TRBV28,NA,CASSSPEASSYEQYF
TRBJ2-7,TRBV20-1,NA,CSARGPDTRYEQYF
TRBJ2-3,TRBV2,NA,CASGGSQDTQYF
TRBJ2-7,TRBV6-5,TRBD2,CASSPPGVAGQQYF
TRBJ1-2,TRBV4-1,TRBD1,CASSQEDRGGYYTF
TRBJ2-1,TRBV4-1,TRBD2,CASSQETPAGPYNEQFF
TRBJ2-2,TRBV14,NA,CASSQIQNTGELFF
TRBJ1-2,TRBV15,TRBD1,CATSRHFVLNRDRVNYGYTF
TRBJ2-7,TRBV4-1,TRBD1,CASSHVDLDRGFIEQYF
TRBJ2-7,TRBV5-1,NA,CASSLAGATGYEQYF
TRBJ1-5,TRBV20-1,TRBD1,CSARDGQGSVLGDSNQPQNF
TRBJ2-7,TRBV2,TRBD2,CASSEPSSGRTNEQYF
TRBJ2-3,TRBV5-1,TRBD2,CASSSTSGSADTQYF
TRBJ1-1,TRBV29-1,NA,CSVDRNTEAFF
TRBJ2-1,TRBV6-5,TRBD1,CASSLPFGTGSSIEQFF
TRBJ1-1,TRBV27,NA,CASGAQGAQWSEAFF
TRBJ2-5,TRBV28,NA,CASTTRGGPQTQYF
TRBJ1-1,TRBV10-2,NA,CASTLRNTEAFF
TRBJ1-1,TRBV7-8,NA,CASSYRRNTEAFF
TRBJ2-2,TRBV12-3/TRBV12-4,NA,CASSPNSAGELFF
TRBJ2-1,TRBV7-7,NA,CASSLAPSIGITYNEQFF
TRBJ1-3,TRBV7-8,TRBD1,CASSFRDRGGNTIYF
TRBJ2-5,TRBV5-1,NA,CASSSTETQYF
TRBJ2-7,TRBV3-1,NA,CASSQERQGGYEQYF
TRBJ2-5,TRBV11-2,NA,CASSFPGSETQYF
TRBJ1-1,TRBV11-2,NA,CASSSSYRGENTEAFF
TRBJ1-2,TRBV9,NA,CASSVATRNGYTF
TRBJ2-3,TRBV12-3/TRBV12-4,NA,CASSEIWDGTDTQYF
TRBJ2-7,TRBV7-9,NA,CASSPGYEQYF
TRBJ2-3,TRBV4-2,TRBD2,CASSRTTSVGDTQYF
TRBJ2-4,TRBV4-2,NA,CASSQGAADIQYF
TRBJ2-1,TRBV20-1,TRBD2,CSAPRGSSYNEQFF
TRBJ1-5,TRBV5-1,NA,CASSLDGADQPQNF
TRBJ2-6,TRBV20-1,NA,CSARAGANVLTF
TRBJ1-2,TRBV6-5,NA,CASSSPRLFNYGYTF